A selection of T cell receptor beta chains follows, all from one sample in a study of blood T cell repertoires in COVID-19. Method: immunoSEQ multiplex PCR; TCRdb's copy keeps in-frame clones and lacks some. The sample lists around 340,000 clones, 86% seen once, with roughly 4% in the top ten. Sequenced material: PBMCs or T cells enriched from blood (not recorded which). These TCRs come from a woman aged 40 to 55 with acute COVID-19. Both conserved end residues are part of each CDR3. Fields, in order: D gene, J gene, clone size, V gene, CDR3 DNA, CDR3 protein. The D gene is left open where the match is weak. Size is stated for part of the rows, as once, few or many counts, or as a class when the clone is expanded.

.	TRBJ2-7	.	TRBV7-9	TGTGCCAGCAGCGGTCGCGACGAGCAGTACTTC	CASSGRDEQYF
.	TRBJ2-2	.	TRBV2	TGTGCCAGCAGTGAGGGCTCACTCCTGAACACCGGGGAGCTGTTTTTT	CASSEGSLLNTGELFF
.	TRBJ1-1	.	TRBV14	TGTGCCAGCAGCCAAGTTTTAGGGAGGACTGAAGCTTTCTTT	CASSQVLGRTEAFF
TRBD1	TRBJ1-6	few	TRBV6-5	TGTGCCAGCAGTTCTATTACCACAGGGGGACCCCTCCACTTT	CASSSITTGGPLHF
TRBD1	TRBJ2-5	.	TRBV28	TGTGCCACGCTGACAGGGGACGAGACCCAGTACTTC	CATLTGDETQYF
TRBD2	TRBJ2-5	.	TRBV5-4	TGTGCCAGCAGCTTGGCTGGGCGGGGGGGCCGCGGAGAGACCCAGTACTTC	CASSLAGRGGRGETQYF
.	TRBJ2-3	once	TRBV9	TGTGCCAGCAGCGCAGGTAGCACAGATACGCAGTATTTT	CASSAGSTDTQYF
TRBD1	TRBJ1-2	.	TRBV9	TGTGCCAGCAGCTTGACCGGGACAGCGTCTGACCCCTATGGCTACACCTTC	CASSLTGTASDPYGYTF
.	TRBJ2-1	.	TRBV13	TGTGCCAGCAGTTATAGCCCCAATGAGCAGTTCTTC	CASSYSPNEQFF
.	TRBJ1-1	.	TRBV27	TGTGCCAGCAGTTTATCGACACAGGGTAACACTGAAGCTTTCTTT	CASSLSTQGNTEAFF
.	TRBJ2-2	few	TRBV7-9	TGTGCCAGCAGCTTTCCCCGCACCGGGGAGCTGTTTTTT	CASSFPRTGELFF
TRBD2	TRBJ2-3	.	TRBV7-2	TGTGCCAGCAGCCTCGGGCGGGGGGCCTTTAGCTCGGATACGCAGTATTTT	CASSLGRGAFSSDTQYF
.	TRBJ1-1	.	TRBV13	TGTGCCAGCAGCTCCCGACGGGCAACGGGGGTGAACACTGAAGCTTTCTTT	CASSSRRATGVNTEAFF
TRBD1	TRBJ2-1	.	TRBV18	TGTGCCAGCTCACCAGGCGGGACAGGGTATGAGCAGTTCTTC	CASSPGGTGYEQFF
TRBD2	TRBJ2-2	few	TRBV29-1	TGCAGCGCGGGATCGGGACTAGCGGGAGTGACCGGGGAGCTGTTTTTT	CSAGSGLAGVTGELFF
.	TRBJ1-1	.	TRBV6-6	TGTGCCAGCAGCCGACGGGAGGACAGTATGAACACTGAAGCTTTCTTT	CASSRREDSMNTEAFF
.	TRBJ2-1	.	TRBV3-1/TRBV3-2	TGTGCCAGCAGCCAAGAGCCGGATAGCGGACATGAGCAGTTCTTC	CASSQEPDSGHEQFF
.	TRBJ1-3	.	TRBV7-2	TGTGCCAGCAGCGTCATGGGGGCCTCTGGAAACACCATATATTTT	CASSVMGASGNTIYF
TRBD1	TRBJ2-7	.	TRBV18	TGTGCCAGCTCACCACCTAACAGGGGAAGGTACGAGCAGTACTTC	CASSPPNRGRYEQYF
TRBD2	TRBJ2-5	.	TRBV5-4	TGTGCCAGCAGCTTGGTCCAGCGGGGGCTGGAGACCCAGTACTTC	CASSLVQRGLETQYF
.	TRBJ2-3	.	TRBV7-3	TGTGCCAGCAGCTTTGAGGGTTTAGGAGATACGCAGTATTTT	CASSFEGLGDTQYF
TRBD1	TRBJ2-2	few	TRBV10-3	TGTGCCATCAGTGACTATACAGGGGGCCGCGGGGAGCTGTTTTTT	CAISDYTGGRGELFF
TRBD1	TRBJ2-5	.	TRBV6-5	TGTGCCAGCAGTTCCCGACAGGGTTGGAGAGAGACCCAGTACTTC	CASSSRQGWRETQYF
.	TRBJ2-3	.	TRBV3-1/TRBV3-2	TGTGCCAGCAGCCAAGATTGGGGGCGAACGCAGTATTTT	CASSQDWGRTQYF
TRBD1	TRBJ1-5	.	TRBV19	TGTGCCAGTAAAGAAAAAGGGGGCCTAAGACAGCCCCAGCATTTT	CASKEKGGLRQPQHF
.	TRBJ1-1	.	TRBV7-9	TGTGCCAGCAGCTTAGGGACGTACGGGGTTACCACTGAAGCTTTCTTT	CASSLGTYGVTTEAFF
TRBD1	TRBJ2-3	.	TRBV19	TGTGCCAGCCGGCCGGGACAGGGATGGGATACGCAGTATTTT	CASRPGQGWDTQYF
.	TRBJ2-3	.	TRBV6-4	TGTGCCAGCAGTCAGGTCCCGGGGGATACGCAGTATTTT	CASSQVPGDTQYF
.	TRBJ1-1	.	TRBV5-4	TGTGCCAGCAGGTTGGACCCCGGCGACAGCTCCCCCCTGAACACTGAAGCTTTCTTT	CASRLDPGDSSPLNTEAFF
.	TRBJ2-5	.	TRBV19	TGTGCCAGTTCGACTGGAAACCAAGAGACCCAGTACTTC	CASSTGNQETQYF
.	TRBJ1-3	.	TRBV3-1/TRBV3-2	TGTGCCAGCAGTCGCAGGGGACCCTCTGGAAACACCATATATTTT	CASSRRGPSGNTIYF
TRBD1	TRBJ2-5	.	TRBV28	TGTGCCAGCAGCGGACAGGGGAAAGAGACCCAGTACTTC	CASSGQGKETQYF
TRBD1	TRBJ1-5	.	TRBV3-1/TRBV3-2	TGTGCCAGCAGCCAAACAGGGGGACAGCCCCAGCATTTT	CASSQTGGQPQHF
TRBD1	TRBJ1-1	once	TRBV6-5	TGTGCCAGCAGCGGGGACAGGACCGGAGACACTGAAGCTTTCTTT	CASSGDRTGDTEAFF
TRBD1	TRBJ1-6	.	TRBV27	TGTGCCAGCAGGACCGGGACAGGGGGATCACCCCTCCACTTT	CASRTGTGGSPLHF
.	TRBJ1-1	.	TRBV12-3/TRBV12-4	TGTGCCAGCAGTTTACCAGGGCTTGAAGCTTTCTTT	CASSLPGLEAFF
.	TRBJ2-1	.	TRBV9	TGTGCCAGCACCCGGATGGACTGGGGGGATGAGCAGTTCTTC	CASTRMDWGDEQFF
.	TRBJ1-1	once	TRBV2	TGTGCCAGCAGCCGAGACGGGATGAACACTGAAGCTTTCTTT	CASSRDGMNTEAFF
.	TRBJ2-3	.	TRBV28	TGTGCCAGCAGTCGCGGCCGGGACTCCGTGACAGATACGCAGTATTTT	CASSRGRDSVTDTQYF
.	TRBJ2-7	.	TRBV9	TGTGCCAGCACCCGCGCGAGGGACGAGCAGTACTTC	CASTRARDEQYF
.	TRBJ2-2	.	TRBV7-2	TGTGCCAGCAGCCCTCGCGGGGGCTACAACACCGGGGAGCTGTTTTTT	CASSPRGGYNTGELFF
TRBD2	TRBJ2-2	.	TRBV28	TGTGCCAGCCGCCGGACTAGCGGGAGTTCCGGGGAGCTGTTTTTT	CASRRTSGSSGELFF
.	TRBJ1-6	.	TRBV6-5	TGTGCCAGCAGCCAGCGGGGAATTTATAATTCACCCCTCCACTTT	CASSQRGIYNSPLHF
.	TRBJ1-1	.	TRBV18	TGTGCCAGCTCACCAAGGAGGAACGGTATGAACACTGAAGCTTTCTTT	CASSPRRNGMNTEAFF
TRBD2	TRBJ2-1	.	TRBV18	TGTGCCAGCTCACCAAAGGCGGGAGCTGAGCAGTTCTTC	CASSPKAGAEQFF
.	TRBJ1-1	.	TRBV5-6	TGTGCCAGCAGCTTGGAGCCGGGACAAGATTCTGAAGCTTTCTTT	CASSLEPGQDSEAFF
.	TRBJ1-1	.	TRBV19	TGTGCCAGTAGTATCAGGGTTCCCACTGAAGCTTTCTTT	CASSIRVPTEAFF
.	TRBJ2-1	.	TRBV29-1	TGCAGCGTTGGGGGAGCGGCCGGATGGGTGGAGCAGTTCTTC	CSVGGAAGWVEQFF
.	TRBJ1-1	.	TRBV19	TGTGCCACCCGGGGGGCCATAACCTTTACGAACACTGAAGCTTTCTTT	CATRGAITFTNTEAFF
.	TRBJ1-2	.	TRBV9	TGTGCCAGCAGCGTAGACGCTACTAACTATGGCTACACCTTC	CASSVDATNYGYTF
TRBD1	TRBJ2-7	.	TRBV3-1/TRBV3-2	TGTGCCAGCAGCCTCGGGACAGTCTTATACGAGCAGTACTTC	CASSLGTVLYEQYF